The 9 T cell receptor beta chains below all came from one sample that was sequenced in a study of response to subunit inactivated influenza vaccine. TCRdb re-called the RT-PCR reads with MiXCR, one entry per CDR3 protein. The sample carries around 580,000 distinct CDR3 sequences, around 11% recorded once. This specimen was PBMCs from blood, taken on the day of vaccination. These receptors came from a man aged 50 to 60 who received an inactivated influenza vaccine.

This chain links TRBV15 with TRBJ1-1; D unclear. CDR1 is LNHNV and CDR2 is YYDKDF in the germline V gene (reference sequence). The CDR3 extends over 14 amino acids. The V and J ends lost 6 bases and 7 bases respectively, with 18 bases between them. The CDR3, as DNA: TGTGCCACCAGTGGTGGGCCTGAACCTATTGAAGCTTTCTTT. As protein: CATSGGPEPIEAFF.

This clonotype was detected ten times or more. This chain uses TRBV7-9 with TRBJ1-1; D remains unclear. Germline CDR1 is SEHNR and CDR2 is FQNEAQ (reference sequence). V lost 5 bases and J lost 1, with 8 bases in between. This CDR3 is 13 amino acids long. The CDR3 reads CASSVQRNTEAFF. In DNA, the CDR3 is TGTGCCAGCAGCGTCCAGAGGAACACTGAAGCTTTCTTT.

V gene TRBV3-1 combines with J gene TRBJ2-7; weak D call: TRBD1 (6 bases). V lost 0 bases, J lost 9 bases, and 15 bases lay in between. The length of the CDR3 is 14 residues. The V gene's germline CDR1 is LGHDT and CDR2 YNNKEL (reference sequence). CDR3 amino acids: CASSQDRGQWGQYF. CDR3 sequence (DNA): TGTGCCAGCAGCCAAGATCGCGGACAGTGGGGGCAGTACTTC.

This clonotype was seen at least ten times. This chain links TRBV12-3 or TRBV12-4 with TRBJ2-5; no definite D call. The CDR3 sequence is 13 residues long. The V end was cut by 3 bases, the J end by 4 bases, with 9 bases between. The CDR3 here is CASSFKAGETQYF. The CDR3 DNA sequence: TGTGCCAGCAGTTTCAAAGCTGGAGAGACCCAGTACTTC.

At least ten counts were recorded for this clonotype. The junction shows a germline mismatch at one end, possibly a read error. The chain couples TRBV7-2 to TRBJ1-4; D gene unclear. Germline CDR1 and CDR2: SGHTA and FQGNSA. The CDR3 loop spans 13 amino acids. This CDR3 reads CASSLGLREKLFF. DNA for the CDR3: TGTGCCAGCAGTTTAGGGTTACGAGAAAAACTGTTTTTT.

The genes are TRBV7-2 and TRBJ2-1; 11 bases match TRBD2. The CDR3 has 17 residues. Germline trimming cut 5 bases from V and 5 bases from J; bases unmatched to any gene: 11. Germline V lookup: CDR1 SGHTA, CDR2 FQGNSA. CDR3 nucleotides: TGTGCCAGCAGCCCCACGTGGGCTAGCGGGAGGAACAATGAGCAGTTCTTC. Its protein is CASSPTWASGRNNEQFF.

This rearrangement joins TRBV20-1 to TRBJ1-1, with D possibly TRBD1 on 5 matching bases. Germline V lookup: CDR1 DFQATT, CDR2 SNEGSKA (reference sequence). This CDR3 has 13 amino acids. Trimming took off 6 bases at V and 1 base at J, with 12 bases between the two ends. The CDR3 DNA is TGCAGTGCGTCGGGACTCCAGAACACTGAAGCTTTCTTT. Encoded protein: CSASGLQNTEAFF.

The chain recombines TRBV11-2 with TRBJ1-5, with a tentative D call TRBD1 (5 bases). CDR1 is SGHAT, CDR2 FQNNGV, per germline. The CDR3 sequence is 17 residues long. V lost 0 bases and J lost 0, with 12 bases in between. The CDR3: CASSLDNWGNSNQPQHF. CDR3 in DNA: TGTGCCAGCAGCTTAGACAACTGGGGGAATAGCAATCAGCCCCAGCATTTT.

The chain combines TRBV30 with TRBJ1-5; no clear D. Germline lookup yields CDR1 GTSNPN and CDR2 SVGIG (reference sequence). The CDR3 contains 13 residues. V dropped 3 bases and J dropped 4 bases, with 10 bases sitting between them. The CDR3 DNA is TGTGCCTGGAGGGGTTCGGGTAATCAGCCCCAGCATTTT. It codes for CAWRGSGNQPQHF.